The 14 T cell receptor beta chains below all came from one sample that was sequenced in a study of glioma-infiltrating T cells after dendritic cell vaccination. Time point of the sample: after dendritic cell vaccination, including at tumor progression/relapse. TCRdb keeps only in-frame clones here, not all; method: immunoSEQ multiplex PCR. Here the sample spans 50,000 to 75,000 clones, roughly 84% being singletons. The sequencing here drew on blood, taken after dendritic cell vaccination. The receptors derive from a human donor with glioblastoma.

This sequence joins TRBV15 and TRBJ1-5; 7 bases align to TRBD1. This CDR3 comprises 19 residues. V lost 1 base and J lost 0; bases outside the gene matches: 12. Germline assignment: CDR1 LNHNV and CDR2 YYDKDF (reference sequence). CDR3 sequence: CATSRVRQEGAYSNQPQHF. CDR3 DNA sequence: TGTGCCACCAGCAGAGTCCGCCAGGAGGGGGCTTATAGCAATCAGCCCCAGCATTTT.

CDR3 sequence: CASSQDNGGNQPQHF. CDR3 sequence (DNA): TGCGCCAGCAGCCAAGACAACGGGGGGAATCAGCCCCAGCATTTT. The chain joins TRBV4-1 to TRBJ1-5, with a weak D call TRBD1 (5 bases). Germline V gives CDR1 MGHRA, CDR2 YSYEKL. This CDR3 contains 15 residues. Trimming took off 0 bases at V and 4 bases at J, with 10 bases between the two ends.

This clone was counted between two and nine times. The CDR3 is CASSVSGGSGGWETQYF. The CDR3 bases are TGTGCCAGCAGCGTCTCAGGAGGCAGCGGGGGATGGGAGACCCAGTACTTC. V is TRBV9 and J is TRBJ2-5; TRBD2 matches at 8 bases. This CDR3 has 17 residues. Germline V lookup: CDR1 SGDLS, CDR2 YYNGEE. J was trimmed by 5 bases and V by 2 bases; bases with no gene match: 14. Combining the CDR3 with reference TRBV9 and TRBJ2-5 gives the whole variable domain DSGVTQTPKHLITATGQRVTLRCSPRSGDLSVYWYQQSLDQGLQFLIQYYNGEERAKGNILERFSAQQFPDLHSELNLSSLELGDSALYFCASSVSGGSGGWETQYFGPGTRLLVL.

V and J are TRBV10-3 and TRBJ2-7, with 10 bases identical to TRBD1. Trimming cost V 11 bases and J 5 bases; bases outside gene matches: 6. The CDR3 is 12 amino acids. Germline CDR1 ENHRY, CDR2 SYGVKD. CDR3 in amino acids: CAATGGPHEQYF. CDR3 sequence (DNA): TGTGCCGCGACAGGGGGCCCCCACGAGCAGTACTTC.

The chain joins TRBV19 to TRBJ1-2; 9 nucleotides line up with TRBD1. The CDR3 extends over 13 amino acids. Losses at the gene ends were 7 bases for V and 6 bases for J; bases not matched to a gene: 6. The germline V gene has CDR1 LNHDA and CDR2 SQIVND (reference sequence). The CDR3 DNA reads TGTGCCAGTAAACCCCGGACAGGGGATGGCTACACCTTC. It specifies CASKPRTGDGYTF.

CDR3 DNA: TGTGCCAGTAGCCGGGGACAGGGATACTATGGCTACACCTTC. Its protein is CASSRGQGYYGYTF. The V call is TRBV19, the J call TRBJ1-2, with TRBD1 matching 9 bases. CDR3 size: 14 residues. CDR1 and CDR2 from the germline V gene are LNHDA and SQIVND (reference sequence). J gave up 3 bases and V 6 bases, and 5 bases lay outside the gene matches.

The chain has TRBV21-1 and TRBJ2-2; the listed D gene, TRBD2, was not tested against the DNA. TRBV21-1 is listed as a pseudogene. The CDR3 length is 15 residues. CDR3 sequence: CASPGTSGSTGELFF. CDR3 nucleotides: TGTGCCAGCCCAGGGACTAGCGGGTCCACCGGGGAGCTGTTTTTT.

This sequence joins TRBV6-5 and TRBJ1-5, with 7 bases that match TRBD1. The trim removed 6 bases at V and 7 bases at J, leaving 12 bases unmatched. In germline, CDR1 is MNHEY, CDR2 SVGAGI. This CDR3 comprises 15 residues. The CDR3 DNA sequence: TGTGCCAGCAGCCCTGGCGACAGGGAAAGGCAGCCCCAGCATTTT. As protein: CASSPGDRERQPQHF.

The DNA of the CDR3 is TGTGCCAGCAGTCCGTCAGTTAATCAGCCCCAGCATTTT. It encodes CASSPSVNQPQHF. This chain uses TRBV27 with TRBJ1-5, with D hard to call. The V end was cut by 5 bases, the J end by 4 bases, with 9 bases between. The CDR3 has 13 residues. Germline CDR1 is MNHEY and CDR2 is SMNVEV (reference sequence).

This clone was recorded once. This chain uses TRBV5-1 with TRBJ2-1; the D gene is possibly TRBD2 (6 bases). The germline V gene has CDR1 SGHRS and CDR2 YFSETQ. This CDR3 comprises 14 residues. V lost 0 bases and J lost 9, with 13 bases in between. CDR3 amino acids: CASSLDAGSGEQFF. CDR3 nucleotides: TGCGCCAGCAGCTTGGACGCGGGGTCAGGTGAGCAGTTCTTC.

This clone was seen a few times. The chain couples TRBV11-2 to TRBJ1-1, with D possibly matching TRBD1 (5 bases). The germline gives CDR1 SGHAT, CDR2 FQNNGV. The CDR3 has 15 amino acids. V was clipped by 5 bases and J by 4 bases, with 17 bases between them. The CDR3 loop is CASSPRRGLVTEAFF. CDR3 nucleotide sequence: TGTGCCAGCAGCCCCCGAAGGGGTTTGGTCACTGAAGCTTTCTTT.

The chain employs TRBV9 and TRBJ1-2, with D possibly matching TRBD1 (6 bases). V was shortened by 0 bases and J by 4 bases, with 19 bases between the two germline ends. This CDR3 has 17 amino acids. CDR1 is SGDLS and CDR2 is YYNGEE in the germline V gene. The CDR3 bases are TGTGCCAGCAGCGTAGGGGGGCGGAGGCCGTTGGGCTATGGCTACACCTTC. Translating gives CASSVGGRRPLGYGYTF.

This rearrangement joins TRBV25-1 to TRBJ2-5; the D gene is possibly TRBD1 (5 bases). CDR1 and CDR2 from the germline V gene are MGHDK and SYGVNS. Trimming stripped 6 bases from V and 4 bases from J, with 15 bases between. The CDR3 is made up of 14 amino acids. In DNA, the CDR3 is TGTGCCAGCAGCGACCACCAGGGTGTAGAGACCCAGTACTTC. The encoded protein is CASSDHQGVETQYF. Full variable domain (remainder filled in from reference TRBV25-1 and TRBJ2-5): EADIYQTPRYLVIGTGKKITLECSQTMGHDKMYWYQQDPGMELHLIHYSYGVNSTEKGDLSSESTVSRIRTEHFPLTLESARPSHTSQYLCASSDHQGVETQYFGPGTRLLVL.

This chain joins TRBV27 and TRBJ1-2; D is unclear. The germline V gene has CDR1 MNHEY and CDR2 SMNVEV (reference sequence). The ends were cut back, 3 bases at V and 8 bases at J, with 19 bases in the middle. The CDR3 length is 15 residues. CDR3 sequence reads: CASSLSYGAAAGYTF. The CDR3 nucleotides are TGTGCCAGCAGTTTGAGTTACGGAGCAGCCGCCGGCTACACCTTC.